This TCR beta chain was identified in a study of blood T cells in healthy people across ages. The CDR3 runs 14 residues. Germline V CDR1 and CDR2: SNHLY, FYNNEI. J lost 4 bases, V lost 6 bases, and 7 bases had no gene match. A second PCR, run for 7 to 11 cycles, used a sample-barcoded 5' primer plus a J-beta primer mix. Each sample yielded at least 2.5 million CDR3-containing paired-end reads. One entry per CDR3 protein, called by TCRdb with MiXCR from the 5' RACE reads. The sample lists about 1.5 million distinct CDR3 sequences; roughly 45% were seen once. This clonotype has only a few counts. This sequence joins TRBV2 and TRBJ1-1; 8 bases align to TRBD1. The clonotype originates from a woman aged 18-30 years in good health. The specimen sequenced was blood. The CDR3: CASRSTGAPTEAFF. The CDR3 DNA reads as TGTGCCAGCAGGTCGACAGGGGCCCCCACTGAAGCTTTCTTT.